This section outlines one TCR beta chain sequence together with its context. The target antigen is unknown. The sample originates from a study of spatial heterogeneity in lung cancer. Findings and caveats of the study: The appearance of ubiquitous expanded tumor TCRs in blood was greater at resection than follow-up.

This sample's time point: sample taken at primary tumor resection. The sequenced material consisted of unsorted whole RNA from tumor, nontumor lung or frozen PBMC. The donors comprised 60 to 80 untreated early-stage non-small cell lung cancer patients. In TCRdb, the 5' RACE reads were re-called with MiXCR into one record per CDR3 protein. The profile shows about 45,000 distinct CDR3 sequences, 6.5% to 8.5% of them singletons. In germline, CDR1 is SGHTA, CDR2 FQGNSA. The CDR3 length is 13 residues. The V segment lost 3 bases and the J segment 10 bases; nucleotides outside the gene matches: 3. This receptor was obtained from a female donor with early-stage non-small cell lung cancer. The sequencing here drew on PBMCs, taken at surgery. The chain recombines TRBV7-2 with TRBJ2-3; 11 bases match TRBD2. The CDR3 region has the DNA TGTGCCAGCAGCTTTACTAGCGGGGGAGCGCAGTATTTT. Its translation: CASSFTSGGAQYF.